Listed here are 3 T cell receptor beta chains from one sample, sequenced in a study of cytomegalovirus exposure and HLA in healthy donors. The PCR was carried out with 60 Vbeta primers and 13 Jbeta primers. Here immunoSEQ multiplex PCR was the method, and the copy in TCRdb shows in-frame clones only, minus some. The profile shows 150,000 or so clones, roughly 80% of them singletons. The sample was PBMCs. These receptors were taken from a man in his fifties or sixties in good health and CMV-seropositive.

This clone was recorded only once. This sequence joins TRBV28 and TRBJ1-1, with D possibly matching TRBD1 (6 bases). The CDR3 extends over 15 amino acids. CDR1 and CDR2 (germline): MDHEN, SYDVKM. V was clipped by 1 base and J by 0 bases, with 9 bases between them. In DNA, the CDR3 is TGTGCCAGCAGTTTATTCCCAGGGGTGAACACTGAAGCTTTCTTT. Residues: CASSLFPGVNTEAFF.

This chain uses TRBV7-2 with TRBJ1-6; no clear D gene. Germline CDR1 and CDR2: SGHTA and FQGNSA. The CDR3 consists of 16 residues. Deletions cut 5 bases from V and 0 bases from J, with 11 bases between. CDR3 sequence (DNA): TGTGCCAGCAGCCCCTACCCGAGCTCCTATAATTCACCCCTCCACTTT. This sequence encodes CASSPYPSSYNSPLHF.

J is TRBJ2-7 and V is TRBV5-4, with 8 bases that match TRBD1. The CDR3 spans 14 residues. V was pared by 4 bases and J by 5 bases, with 8 bases of the junction left unmatched. The germline V gene has CDR1 SGHNT and CDR2 YYREEE (reference sequence). The CDR3 spells CASSKGQGGHEQYF. In DNA form, the CDR3 reads TGTGCCAGCAGCAAAGGACAGGGAGGACACGAGCAGTACTTC.